This T cell receptor beta chain was observed in a study of control samples from healthy donors and cancer patients. Using immunoSEQ multiplex PCR, the repertoire was profiled, and TCRdb retains in-frame clones only, with some absent. The table has around 70,000 clones, about 89% seen once. CDR1 is SGHAT, CDR2 FQDESV, per germline (reference sequence). V was pared by 1 base and J by 10 bases, with 5 bases between. CDR3 size: 11 residues. The chain carries TRBV11-1 and TRBJ2-1; tentative D call: TRBD1 (5 bases). Sequencing used PBMCs. The source of this sequence is a woman aged 45-60 years with colorectal cancer. The CDR3 nucleotides are TGTGCCAGCAGCTTAGGGACAGAGCAGTTCTTC. Translation gives CASSLGTEQFF.